A selection of T cell receptor beta chains follows, all from one sample in a study of blood T cell repertoires in COVID-19. TCRdb's table, derived via immunoSEQ multiplex PCR, lists solely in-frame clones and lacks some. The table lists some 240,000 clones, around 87% of them singletons. Sequencing used peripheral blood. The receptor set was obtained from a woman aged 55-69 years with COVID-19, enrolled during active disease. CDR3s include the opening cysteine and the closing phenylalanine or tryptophan. A D gene is named only where the DNA matches it firmly. A row's size may be missing; if present it is once, few, many or a size class.

-	-	TRBV6-6	15	TRBJ1-6	TGTGCCAGCAGTTACGAGACAGGAAGCTATTCACCCCTCCACTTT	CASSYETGSYSPLHF
-	TRBD1	TRBV29-1	13	TRBJ1-2	TGCAGCGTTGATTCGACAGGGCCCTATGGCTACACCTTC	CSVDSTGPYGYTF
-	TRBD1	TRBV23-1	15	TRBJ1-2	TGCGCCAGCAGTCTACGGACAGGGCAAAACTATGGCTACACCTTC	CASSLRTGQNYGYTF
-	TRBD1	TRBV6-2/TRBV6-3	13	TRBJ1-1	TGTGCCAGCAGTCCAGGGACAGGCTACGAAGCTTTCTTT	CASSPGTGYEAFF
once	-	TRBV5-1	16	TRBJ1-4	TGCGCCAGCAGCTCCGGAGCCGGAAACACTAATGAAAAACTGTTTTTT	CASSSGAGNTNEKLFF
-	-	TRBV10-3	14	TRBJ2-1	TGTGCCAGCGGAGTGGCGGGGGCATCAGATGAGCAGTTCTTC	CASGVAGASDEQFF
-	-	TRBV3-1/TRBV3-2	16	TRBJ1-2	TGTGCCAGCAGCCAAGATCTGCGGGGGGGGATCTATGGCTACACCTTC	CASSQDLRGGIYGYTF
-	-	TRBV11-2	13	TRBJ1-2	TGTGCCAGCAGCTTAGTCAGTAACTATGGCTACACCTTC	CASSLVSNYGYTF
-	-	TRBV27	16	TRBJ1-1	TGTGCCAGCAGTTTATCAGGGAGGAGGATGAACACTGAAGCTTTCTTT	CASSLSGRRMNTEAFF
-	-	TRBV9	15	TRBJ1-1	TGTGCCAGCAGCGTAGCGGGGGGGCTGAACACTGAAGCTTTCTTT	CASSVAGGLNTEAFF
-	-	TRBV3-1/TRBV3-2	15	TRBJ1-5	TGTGCCAGCAGCCAAGAATGGGGGGGCAATCAGCCCCAGCATTTT	CASSQEWGGNQPQHF
-	TRBD1	TRBV7-8	18	TRBJ1-2	TGTGCCAGCAGCTTAGACGGGACAGGGTTTAGACTGACTCGTGGCTACACCTTC	CASSLDGTGFRLTRGYTF
-	-	TRBV23-1	13	TRBJ1-6	TGCGCCAATACAGGGAGCCCCGTTTCACCCCTCCACTTT	CANTGSPVSPLHF
-	-	TRBV19	15	TRBJ2-1	TGTGCCAGTAGTATGGAGTTAAGCTCCTACAATGAGCAGTTCTTC	CASSMELSSYNEQFF
-	TRBD1	TRBV2	19	TRBJ1-4	TGTGCCAGCATTCCCCCACCGGAACAGGGGGCGCGGAGAGATGAAAAACTGTTTTTT	CASIPPPEQGARRDEKLFF
-	TRBD1	TRBV2	16	TRBJ1-5	TGTGCCAGCAGTGACCCGGACAGGGTTGGGAATCAGCCCCAGCATTTT	CASSDPDRVGNQPQHF
-	TRBD1	TRBV19	16	TRBJ2-5	TGTGCCAGCAACGCCGGGACAGGGCGGGGGAGAGAGACCCAGTACTTC	CASNAGTGRGRETQYF
-	-	TRBV5-6	15	TRBJ1-2	TGTGCCAGCAGCTTGGATGGCAGAACTAACTATGGCTACACCTTC	CASSLDGRTNYGYTF
-	TRBD1	TRBV9	14	TRBJ2-3	TGTGCCAGCAGCGTAGGGGACAGGGGGGATACGCAGTATTTT	CASSVGDRGDTQYF
once	-	TRBV13	16	TRBJ1-2	TGTGCCAGCAGCTTTTCCGGGGAATGGACCTTCTATGGCTACACCTTC	CASSFSGEWTFYGYTF
-	TRBD1	TRBV7-2	15	TRBJ2-7	TGTGCCAGCAGCTTACGGACAGGGGGATACTACGAGCAGTACTTC	CASSLRTGGYYEQYF
-	TRBD1	TRBV7-8	16	TRBJ1-6	TGTGCCAGCAGCCCTCAACGGACAGGGGTCAATTCACCCCTCCACTTT	CASSPQRTGVNSPLHF
-	-	TRBV29-1	12	TRBJ2-5	TGCAGCGTAGGGGTCTACCGGGAGACCCAGTACTTC	CSVGVYRETQYF
once	-	TRBV15	13	TRBJ1-1	TGTGCCACCAGCAGAGATAAGAACACTGAAGCTTTCTTT	CATSRDKNTEAFF